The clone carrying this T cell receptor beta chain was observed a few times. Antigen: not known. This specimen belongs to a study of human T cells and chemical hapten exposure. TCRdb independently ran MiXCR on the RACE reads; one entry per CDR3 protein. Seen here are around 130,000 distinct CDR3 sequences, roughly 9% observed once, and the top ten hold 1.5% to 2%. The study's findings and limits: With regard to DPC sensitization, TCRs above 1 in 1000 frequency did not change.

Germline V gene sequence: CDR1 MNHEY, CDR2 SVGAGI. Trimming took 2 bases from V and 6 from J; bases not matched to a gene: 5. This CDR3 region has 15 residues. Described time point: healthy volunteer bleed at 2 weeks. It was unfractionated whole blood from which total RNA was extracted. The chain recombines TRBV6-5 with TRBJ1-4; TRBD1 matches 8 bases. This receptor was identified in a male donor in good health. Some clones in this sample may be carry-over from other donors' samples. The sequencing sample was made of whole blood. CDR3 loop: CASSYGAGGYEKLFF. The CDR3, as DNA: TGTGCCAGCAGTTACGGGGCAGGGGGCTATGAAAAACTGTTTTTT.